This record concerns one TCR beta chain sequence. Its antigen remains unidentified. No quality values exist for individual bases; no much larger clone is one base distant. The sample is drawn from a study of OX40 agonist ivuxolimab in advanced cancers. Looking at the study overall: Ivuxolimab was an agonistic, fully human IgG2 monoclonal antibody directed against OX40 (CD134), a costimulatory receptor. Intravenous ivuxolimab was administered to patients every 2 weeks at six dose levels: 0.01, 0.1, 0.3, 1.5, 3 and 10 mg/kg. Of the approximately 50 dose-escalation patients, hepatocellular carcinoma was present in approximately 20, melanoma in some 15, renal cell carcinoma in 9 and head and neck cancer in 9. The dose-escalation cohort was roughly 87% male with a mean age of around 62 years, ranging from roughly 23 to 85. Patients were allowed to have had prior anti-PD-1, anti-PD-L1 or anti-CTLA-4 therapy, and less than 45% of the dose-escalation patients had previously received checkpoint inhibitors. Three dose-escalation patients achieved partial responses, one with hepatocellular carcinoma and two with cutaneous melanoma. Peripheral TCRbeta sequencing was intended to test whether TCR sequence diversity was altered and clonal T-cell expansion was caused by ivuxolimab. The paper reports the monotherapy dose-escalation portion (N of about 50 patients) of the phase I ivuxolimab trial. Summary of the overall study and its limitations: In the 0.1-3.0 mg/kg groups, partial responders were among the patients with the lowest normalized peripheral clonal expansion, particularly in CD8+ T cells. At doses from 0.1 to 3.0 mg/kg, clonal expansion was seen in both CD4+ and CD8+ blood T cells between baseline and week 6. Low levels of normalized T-cell clonal expansion were also seen in some patients who did not respond. Antigen specificity was not determined for the clonally expanded peripheral T cells. After ivuxolimab, more expanded clones were found on average in CD8+ T cells than in CD4+ T cells.

The trial excluded patients who had a history of autoimmune disease or were on systemic immunosuppression. Peripheral blood for TCR sequencing was collected from all dose cohorts at baseline, on cycle 4 day 1, and on cycle 7 day 1. Samples came from an open-label, multicenter, first-in-human phase I dose-escalation trial of ivuxolimab. Adults with locally advanced or metastatic melanoma, renal cell carcinoma, hepatocellular carcinoma or head and neck squamous cell carcinoma were enrolled in the trial. Before TCR sequencing, CD4+ and CD8+ T cells were separately sorted from peripheral blood. V and J lose 5 bases and 7 bases, and a span of 18 bases separates them. From the cysteine up to the phenylalanine, the CDR3 has a length of 15 residues. The sequence is cut down to CDR3 DNA, 45 bases in frame from base 1. According to the germline V gene (reference sequence), CDR1 reads LNHDA and CDR2 reads SQIVND.

Genomic DNA was extracted from sorted cells for sequencing of the TCRbeta CDR3 region. The immunoSEQ Assay was used to sequence the TCRbeta CDR3 regions. TCRdb carries this immuneACCESS record with in-frame sequences only. Its versions omit some clonotypes, under half of them owing to an unresolved V gene in the studies checked, with the rest unexplained. The sample data list 55,000 to 85,000 clones, and approximately 90% of these were observed just once. The ten largest account for approximately 2.5% of the sample. The TCR sequence derives from an adult with an advanced solid tumor such as melanoma, head and neck, liver or kidney cancer. The material sequenced was CD4+ or CD8+ T cells sorted from blood, taken in a trial of the OX40 agonist ivuxolimab. The chain couples TRBV19 to TRBJ2-1, with the D call perhaps TRBD1 or TRBD2, each one matching 6 bases. The DNA sequence is TGTGCCAGTAGTCGTGGTAGGGGGGCCGGGAATGAGCAGTTCTTC. Its translation reads: CASSRGRGAGNEQFF. The full variable domain, completed from the reference TRBV19 and TRBJ2-1 proteins outside the CDR3, reads DGGITQSPKYLFRKEGQNVTLSCEQNLNHDAMYWYRQDPGQGLRLIYYSQIVNDFQKGDIAEGYSVSREKKESFPLTVTSAQKNPTAFYLCASSRGRGAGNEQFFGPGTRLTVL.